This record looks at one T cell receptor beta chain sequence and its context. Its matching antigen is unknown. This specimen belongs to a study of cytomegalovirus exposure and HLA in healthy donors. General study results and limits: It was taken for granted in presence/absence analyses that sequencing depth across donors was roughly uniform.

The CDR3 length is 13 residues. V lost 0 bases to trimming and J lost 4 bases, with 8 bases between them. Per germline, CDR1 SGDLS and CDR2 YYNGEE. PCR was performed using 60 Vbeta and 13 Jbeta primers. Generated by immunoSEQ multiplex PCR, the TCRdb table keeps only in-frame clones and is missing some. The sample has about 110,000 clones; approximately 80% are singletons. Every donor was a healthy person donating bone marrow. The source of this sequence is a woman aged 60-70 years in good health and CMV-seropositive. Sequencing used PBMCs. The rearrangement uses TRBV9 and TRBJ2-7; no firm D call. CDR3 in DNA: TGTGCCAGCAGCGTAGGGCTCAGTTACGAGCAGTACTTC. It specifies CASSVGLSYEQYF.